Below, one T cell receptor beta chain is given with its context. Its specificity is not known. The data originate from a study of OX40 agonist ivuxolimab in advanced cancers. About the research overall: Every patient in dose escalation had hepatocellular carcinoma, melanoma, renal cell or head and neck cancer.

The CDR3 spans 12 residues. Looked up from germline, CDR1 is MNHNS and CDR2 is SASEGT. Trimming cost V 4 bases and J 3 bases, with 6 bases left between them. The repertoire was sequenced with immunoSEQ multiplex PCR; TCRdb's copy has only in-frame clones and lacks some. The sample has over 95,000 clones; roughly 90% are singletons. Study observations and caveats: Antigen specificity of clonally expanded peripheral T cells was not established. At doses 0.1 to 3.0 mg/kg, CD4+ and CD8+ clones expanded.

The source material was CD4+ or CD8+ T cells sorted from blood, sampled in a trial of the OX40 agonist ivuxolimab. The rearrangement uses TRBV6-1 and TRBJ1-2; D uncertain. The sequence was obtained from an adult with an advanced solid tumor such as melanoma, head and neck, liver or kidney cancer. CDR3 nucleotides: TGTGCCAGCAGTGGAGAGCACTATGGCTACACCTTC. Translation: CASSGEHYGYTF.